This T cell receptor beta chain was recorded in a study of CD8+CD57+ T cells in acquired aplastic anemia. Patients sequenced had flow cytometry evidence of CD8+CD57+ cell expansion. Profiling that covered TCR beta VDJ and CDR3 relied on genomic DNA as its template. TCRdb re-called the reads through MiXCR, storing one row per CDR3 protein. The data contain 200,000 to 250,000 distinct CDR3 sequences, about half of them singletons. Germline-derived CDR1 and CDR2 are ENHRY and SYGVKD. The length of the CDR3 is 18 residues. Trimming at V came to 3 bases and at J to 0 bases, leaving 14 bases not matched to a gene.

The J gene is TRBJ2-7, the V gene TRBV10-3; 7 bases agree with TRBD2. Sequencing was done on a sample of sorted CD4+, CD8+, or CD8+CD57+ T cells (not recorded which) from PBMCs. This clonotype was sampled from a human donor with aplastic anemia. The CDR3, as DNA: TGTGCCATCAGTGAAAGAGATCCCACGGGGGAGGGCTCCTACGAGCAGTACTTC. It codes for CAISERDPTGEGSYEQYF.